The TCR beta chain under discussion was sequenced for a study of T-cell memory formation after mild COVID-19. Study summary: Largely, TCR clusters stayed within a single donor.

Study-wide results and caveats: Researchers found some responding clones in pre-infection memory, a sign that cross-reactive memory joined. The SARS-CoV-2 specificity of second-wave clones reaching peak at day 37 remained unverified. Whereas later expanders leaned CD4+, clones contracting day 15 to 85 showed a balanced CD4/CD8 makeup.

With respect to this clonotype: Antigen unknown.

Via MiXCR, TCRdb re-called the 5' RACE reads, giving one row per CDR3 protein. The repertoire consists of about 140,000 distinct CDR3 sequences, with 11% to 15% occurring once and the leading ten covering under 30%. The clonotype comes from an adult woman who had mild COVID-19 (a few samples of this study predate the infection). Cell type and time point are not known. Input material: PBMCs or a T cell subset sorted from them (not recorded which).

The CDR3, as DNA: TGTGCCAGCAGCTCCACCGGGACAGGGGTTCGTGGGGATGAGCAGTTCTTC. This codes for CASSSTGTGVRGDEQFF. The genes are TRBV5-5 and TRBJ2-1; 10 bases match TRBD1. Germline V gene data show CDR1 as SGHKS and CDR2 as YYEKEE (reference sequence). CDR3 size: 17 residues. V trimming: 3 bases; J trimming: 8 bases; junction bases outside the gene matches: 14.